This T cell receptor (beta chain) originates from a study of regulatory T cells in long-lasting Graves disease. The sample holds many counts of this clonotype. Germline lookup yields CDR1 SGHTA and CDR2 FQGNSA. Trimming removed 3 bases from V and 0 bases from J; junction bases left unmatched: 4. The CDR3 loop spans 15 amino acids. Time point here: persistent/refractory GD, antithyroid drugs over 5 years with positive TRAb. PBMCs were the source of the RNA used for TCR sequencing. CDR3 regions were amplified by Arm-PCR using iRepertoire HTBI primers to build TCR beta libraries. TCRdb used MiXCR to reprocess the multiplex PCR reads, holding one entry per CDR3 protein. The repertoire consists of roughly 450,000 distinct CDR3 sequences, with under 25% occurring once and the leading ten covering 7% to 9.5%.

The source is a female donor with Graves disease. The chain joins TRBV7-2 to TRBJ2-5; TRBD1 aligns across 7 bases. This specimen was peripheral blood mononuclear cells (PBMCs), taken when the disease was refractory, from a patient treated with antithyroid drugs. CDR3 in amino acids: CASSFHRGNQETQYF. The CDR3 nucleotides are TGTGCCAGCAGCTTCCACAGGGGCAACCAAGAGACCCAGTACTTC.